This T cell receptor beta chain was identified during a study of blood T cell repertoires in COVID-19. As for the study in general: The samples span acute and convalescent COVID-19 from the United States, Italy and Spain. Nucleic acid was either cDNA or gDNA, and it came from T cells, B-cell-depleted T cells, or PBMCs.

In the original workflow: Amplifying reference gene primers gave estimates of nucleated cell counts. Sequenced by immunoSEQ multiplex PCR; TCRdb stores in-frame clones only, minus some. That table furnishes V, J and clone size, whereas the DNA furnished D and trimming. The table has roughly 150,000 clones, approximately 91% seen once. A remark on this clone: The junction and the germline gene differ at one end; a read error may be behind it.

Germline CDR1 LNHNV, CDR2 YYDKDF (reference sequence). The CDR3 has 15 residues. The rearrangement joins TRBV15 to TRBJ1-4; D is possibly TRBD1 (6 bases). This receptor was identified in a man in his late teens or twenties with COVID-19, enrolled during active disease. The sample taken for sequencing was peripheral blood. The CDR3 protein is CATSRVAGEGGKLLF. The CDR3 bases are TGTGCCACCAGCAGAGTAGCAGGTGAAGGGGGTAAACTGCTTTTT.